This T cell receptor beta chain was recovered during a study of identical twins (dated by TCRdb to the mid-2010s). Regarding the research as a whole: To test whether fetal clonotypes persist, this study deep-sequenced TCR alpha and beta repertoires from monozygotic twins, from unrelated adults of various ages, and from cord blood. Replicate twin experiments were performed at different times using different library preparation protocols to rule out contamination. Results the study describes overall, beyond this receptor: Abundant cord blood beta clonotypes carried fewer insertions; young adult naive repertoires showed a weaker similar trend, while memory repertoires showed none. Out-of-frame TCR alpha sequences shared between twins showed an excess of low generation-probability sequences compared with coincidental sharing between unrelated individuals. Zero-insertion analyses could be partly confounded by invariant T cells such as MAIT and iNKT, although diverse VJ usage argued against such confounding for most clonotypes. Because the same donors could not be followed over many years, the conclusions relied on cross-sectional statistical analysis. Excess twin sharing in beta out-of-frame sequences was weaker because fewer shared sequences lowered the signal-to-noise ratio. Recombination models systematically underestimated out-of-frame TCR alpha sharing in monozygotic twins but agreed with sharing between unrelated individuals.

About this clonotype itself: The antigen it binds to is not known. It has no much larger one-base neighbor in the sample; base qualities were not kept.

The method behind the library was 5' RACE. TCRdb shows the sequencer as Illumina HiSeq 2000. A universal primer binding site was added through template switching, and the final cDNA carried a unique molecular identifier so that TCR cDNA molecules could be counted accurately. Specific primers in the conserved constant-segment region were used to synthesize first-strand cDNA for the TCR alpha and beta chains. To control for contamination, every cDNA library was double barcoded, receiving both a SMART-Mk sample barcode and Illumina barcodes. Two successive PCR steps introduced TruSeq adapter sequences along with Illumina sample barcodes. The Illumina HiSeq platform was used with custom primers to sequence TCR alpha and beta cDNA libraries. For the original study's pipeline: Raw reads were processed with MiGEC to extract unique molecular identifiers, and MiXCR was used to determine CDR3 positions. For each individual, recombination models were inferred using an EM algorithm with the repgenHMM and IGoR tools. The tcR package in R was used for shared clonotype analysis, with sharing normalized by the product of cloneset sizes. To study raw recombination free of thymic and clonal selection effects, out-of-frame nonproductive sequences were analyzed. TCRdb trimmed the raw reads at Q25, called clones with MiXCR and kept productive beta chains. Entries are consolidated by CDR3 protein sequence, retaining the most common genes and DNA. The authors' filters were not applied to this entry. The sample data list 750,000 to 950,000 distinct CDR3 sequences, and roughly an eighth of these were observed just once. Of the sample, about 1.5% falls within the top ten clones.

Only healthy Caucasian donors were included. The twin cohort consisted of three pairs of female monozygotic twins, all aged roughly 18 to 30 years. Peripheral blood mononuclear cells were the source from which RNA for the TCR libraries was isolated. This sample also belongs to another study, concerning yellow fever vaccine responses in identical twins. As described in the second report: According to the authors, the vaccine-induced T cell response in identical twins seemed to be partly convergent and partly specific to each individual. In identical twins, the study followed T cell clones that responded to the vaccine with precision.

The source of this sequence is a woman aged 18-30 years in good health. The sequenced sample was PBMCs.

The CDR3 has the sequence CSARAGGRVSTDTQYF. The sequenced DNA: TGCAGTGCTAGAGCAGGGGGGAGGGTTAGCACAGATACGCAGTATTTT. The chain joins TRBV20-1 to TRBJ2-3, with the D call perhaps TRBD1 or TRBD2, as 7 bases match in each case. The junction shows trimming of 1 base on V and 0 bases on J, plus 14 bases between the germline ends. There are 16 amino acids in the CDR3, from cysteine to phenylalanine inclusive. Here the CDR3 DNA is all that survives: 48 bases in frame from base 1. Reading the germline V gene (reference sequence) gives CDR1 DFQATT and CDR2 SNEGSKA.